This T cell receptor beta chain was captured by sequencing in a study of CD8 T cells in ankylosing spondylitis. Points from the study as a whole: According to the report, clones linked to the disease were significantly enriched in matched synovial fluid samples taken from ankylosing spondylitis patients. Certain motif variants had earlier appeared in reactive arthritis synovial fluid and blood.

TCRdb re-called the 5' RACE reads with MiXCR, one entry per CDR3 protein. The sample contains a few hundred thousand distinct CDR3 sequences, over 15% of which appear only once. There are a few counts of this clonotype. The antigen is undetermined. The CDR3 runs to 16 residues. The trim removed 5 bases at V and 4 bases at J, leaving 7 bases unmatched. The material sequenced was blood, either unsorted or a sorted T cell fraction (not recorded which). This chain joins TRBV12-3 or TRBV12-4 and TRBJ2-5, with 13 bases fitting TRBD2. The origin of this receptor is a male donor with ankylosing spondylitis or in good health (not recorded which). CDR3 bases: TGTGCCAGCAGTCCACTAGCGGGAGGGCCTCTAGAGACCCAGTACTTC. This translates into CASSPLAGGPLETQYF.